One T cell receptor (beta chain) is described in this entry. Its specificity is unknown. CDR3-region Arm-PCR and iRepertoire HTBI primers produced the TCR beta libraries. TCRdb redid the calling of the multiplex PCR reads with MiXCR, one entry per CDR3 protein. This sample carries about 350,000 distinct CDR3 sequences, 15% to 20% of them seen once, and the ten largest clones take 20% to 25%. This CDR3 is 11 amino acids long. V lost 5 bases, J lost 5 bases, and 6 bases lay in between. The sample belongs to a study of regulatory T cells in long-lasting Graves disease. Study observations and caveats: Persistent disease was associated with favored TRBV28 usage and with favored use of TRBJ1-2 and TRBJ2-5.

Time point indicated: newly diagnosed GD, antithyroid drugs for less than 3 months. Preparation of the TCR library used RNA extracted from PBMCs. The diagnosis of Graves' disease used American Thyroid Association guidelines. These same records also appear under a second study, on T cells in Graves' hyperthyroidism and ophthalmopathy.

The V and J genes are TRBV12-3 or TRBV12-4 and TRBJ2-5; the D is unclear. The origin of this receptor is a woman between 18 and 30 years old with Graves disease. The sequencing here drew on peripheral blood mononuclear cells (PBMCs), taken at new diagnosis, from a patient treated with antithyroid drugs. CDR3: CASSLHETQYF. As DNA, the CDR3 is TGTGCCAGCAGTCTCCATGAGACCCAGTACTTC.